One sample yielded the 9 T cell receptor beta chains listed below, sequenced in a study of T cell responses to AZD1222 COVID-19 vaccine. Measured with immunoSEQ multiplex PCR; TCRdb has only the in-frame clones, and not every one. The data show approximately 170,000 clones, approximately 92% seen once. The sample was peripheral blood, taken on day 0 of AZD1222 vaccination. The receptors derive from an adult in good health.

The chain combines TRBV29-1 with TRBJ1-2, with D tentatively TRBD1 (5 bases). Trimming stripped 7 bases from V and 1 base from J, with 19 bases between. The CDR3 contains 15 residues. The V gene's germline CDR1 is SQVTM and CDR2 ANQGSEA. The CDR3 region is CSGRGADKDNYGYTF. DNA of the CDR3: TGCAGCGGTCGCGGAGCGGACAAAGATAACTATGGCTACACCTTC.

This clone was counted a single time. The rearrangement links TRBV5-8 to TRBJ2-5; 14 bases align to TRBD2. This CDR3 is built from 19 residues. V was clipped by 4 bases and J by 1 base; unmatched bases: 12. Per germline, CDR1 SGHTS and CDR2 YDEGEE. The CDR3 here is CASSDPGTSGGLLQETQYF. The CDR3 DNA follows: TGTGCCAGCAGCGACCCCGGGACTAGCGGGGGCCTCCTCCAAGAGACCCAGTACTTC.

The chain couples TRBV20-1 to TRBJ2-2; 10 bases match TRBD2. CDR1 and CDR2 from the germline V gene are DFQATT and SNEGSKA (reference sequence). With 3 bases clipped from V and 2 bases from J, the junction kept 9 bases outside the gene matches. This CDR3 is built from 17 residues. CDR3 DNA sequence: TGCAGTGCTAGTCCAACTAGCGGGGAGATCAACACCGGGGAGCTGTTTTTT. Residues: CSASPTSGEINTGELFF.

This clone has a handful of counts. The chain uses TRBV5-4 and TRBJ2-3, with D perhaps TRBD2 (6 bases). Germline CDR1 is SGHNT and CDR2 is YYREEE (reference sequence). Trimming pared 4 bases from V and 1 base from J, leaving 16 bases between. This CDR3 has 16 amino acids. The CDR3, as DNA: TGTGCCAGCAGCCAAAATCGGGACTTGGGCACAGATACGCAGTATTTT. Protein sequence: CASSQNRDLGTDTQYF.

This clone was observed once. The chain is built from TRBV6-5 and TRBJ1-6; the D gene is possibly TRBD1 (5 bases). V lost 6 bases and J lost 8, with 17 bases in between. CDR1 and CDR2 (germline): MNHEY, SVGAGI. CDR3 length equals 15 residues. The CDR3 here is CASSIQGVADSPLHF. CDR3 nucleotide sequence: TGTGCCAGCAGCATCCAGGGAGTTGCGGATTCACCCCTCCACTTT.

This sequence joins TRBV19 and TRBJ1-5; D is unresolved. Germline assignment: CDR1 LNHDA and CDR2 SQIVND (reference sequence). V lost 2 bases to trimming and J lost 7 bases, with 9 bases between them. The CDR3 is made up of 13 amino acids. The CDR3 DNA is TGTGCCAGTAGTATACCCACATGGCAGCCCCAGCATTTT. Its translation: CASSIPTWQPQHF.

CDR3 in amino acids: CASGDSNQPQHF. CDR3 DNA sequence: TGCGCCAGCGGGGACAGCAATCAGCCCCAGCATTTT. The V gene is TRBV10-2, the J gene TRBJ1-5; tentative D call: TRBD1 (5 bases). This CDR3 is 12 amino acids long. Trimming shortened V by 8 bases and J by 1 base, and 6 bases separated the two germline ends. Germline V gene lookup returns CDR1 WSHSY and CDR2 SAAADI.

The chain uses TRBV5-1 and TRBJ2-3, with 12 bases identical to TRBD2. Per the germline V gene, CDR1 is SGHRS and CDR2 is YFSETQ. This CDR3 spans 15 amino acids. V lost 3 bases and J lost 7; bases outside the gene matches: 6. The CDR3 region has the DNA TGCGCCAGCAGCTCCCTAGCGGGGGGGGCTCATACGCAGTATTTT. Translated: CASSSLAGGAHTQYF. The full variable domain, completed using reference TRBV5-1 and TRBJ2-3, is KAGVTQTPRYLIKTRGQQVTLSCSPISGHRSVSWYQQTPGQGLQFLFEYFSETQRNKGNFPGRFSGRQFSNSRSEMNVSTLELGDSALYLCASSSLAGGAHTQYFGPGTRLTVL.

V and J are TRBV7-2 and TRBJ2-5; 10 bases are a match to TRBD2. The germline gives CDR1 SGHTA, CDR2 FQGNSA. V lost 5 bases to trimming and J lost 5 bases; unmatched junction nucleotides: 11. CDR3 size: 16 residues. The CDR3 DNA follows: TGTGCCAGCAGCCCTAGCTCAGCGGGGGGGCGCGAGACCCAGTACTTC. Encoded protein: CASSPSSAGGRETQYF. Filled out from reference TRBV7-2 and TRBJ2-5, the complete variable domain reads GAGVSQSPSNKVTEKGKDVELRCDPISGHTALYWYRQSLGQGLEFLIYFQGNSAPDKSGLPSDRFSAERTGGSVSTLTIQRTQQEDSAVYLCASSPSSAGGRETQYFGPGTRLLVL.